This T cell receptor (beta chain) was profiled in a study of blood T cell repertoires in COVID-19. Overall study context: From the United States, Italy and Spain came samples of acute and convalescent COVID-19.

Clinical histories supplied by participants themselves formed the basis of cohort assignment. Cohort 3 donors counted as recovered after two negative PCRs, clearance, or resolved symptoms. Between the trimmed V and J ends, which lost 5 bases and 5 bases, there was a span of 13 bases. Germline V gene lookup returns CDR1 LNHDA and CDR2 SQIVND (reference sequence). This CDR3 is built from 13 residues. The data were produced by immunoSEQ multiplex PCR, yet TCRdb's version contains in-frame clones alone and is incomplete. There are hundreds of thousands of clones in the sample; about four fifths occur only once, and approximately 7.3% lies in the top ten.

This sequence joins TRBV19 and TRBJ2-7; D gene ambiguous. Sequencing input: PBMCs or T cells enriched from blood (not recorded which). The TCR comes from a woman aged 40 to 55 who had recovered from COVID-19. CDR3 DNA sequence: TGTGCCAGTAGTCCTCGCGTGAGCCACGAGCAGTACTTC. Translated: CASSPRVSHEQYF.